These 30 T cell receptor beta chains share one sample of origin, sequenced in a study of blood T cell repertoires in COVID-19. Libraries were prepared by immunoSEQ multiplex PCR; TCRdb keeps only in-frame clonotypes and omits some of them. The table lists about 67,000 clones, roughly 90% of them singletons. The sample was peripheral blood. These receptors came from a middle-aged man with active COVID-19.

This clone came up once. The rearrangement joins TRBV6-5 to TRBJ1-1; D remains unclear. The germline V and J ends were trimmed by 11 bases and 0 bases, with 13 bases remaining between them. The CDR3 spans 13 residues. CDR1 MNHEY and CDR2 SVGAGI come from the germline V gene. This CDR3 reads CAAAGRLNTEAFF. CDR3 DNA sequence: TGTGCCGCGGCCGGGAGATTGAACACTGAAGCTTTCTTT.

The chain has TRBV9 and TRBJ1-6; weak D call: TRBD1 (5 bases). The ends were cut back, 0 bases at V and 7 bases at J, with 5 bases in the middle. This CDR3 spans 13 amino acids. CDR1 is SGDLS, CDR2 YYNGEE, per germline. CDR3 sequence reads: CASSVEGNSPLHF. CDR3 nucleotides: TGTGCCAGCAGCGTAGAGGGGAATTCACCCCTCCACTTT.

The rearrangement links TRBV5-1 to TRBJ2-7, with TRBD1 matching 10 bases. V lost 3 bases to trimming and J lost 5 bases; unmatched junction nucleotides: 8. This CDR3 region has 15 residues. Germline CDR1 is SGHRS and CDR2 is YFSETQ. CDR3 sequence: CASSSSRDRGNEQYF. Here the CDR3 DNA reads TGCGCCAGCAGCTCGTCCCGGGACAGGGGCAACGAGCAGTACTTC.

The genes are TRBV6-5 and TRBJ1-1, with 7 bases fitting TRBD1. Germline lookup yields CDR1 MNHEY and CDR2 SVGAGI. The CDR3 has 13 residues. Losses at the gene ends were 8 bases for V and 1 base for J; bases not matched to a gene: 4. This chain's CDR3 is CASATGRNTEAFF. The CDR3 DNA sequence: TGTGCCAGCGCGACAGGGAGGAACACTGAAGCTTTCTTT.

The chain carries TRBV12-3 or TRBV12-4 and TRBJ1-1, with D perhaps TRBD1 (6 bases). CDR3 length equals 12 residues. Trimming took 8 bases from V and 1 from J, leaving 8 bases between them. Here the CDR3 reads CASGRGNTEAFF. The CDR3 bases are TGTGCCAGCGGCAGGGGGAACACTGAAGCTTTCTTT.

The chain combines TRBV24-1 with TRBJ1-5, with D hard to call. The CDR3 is made up of 13 amino acids. The V and J ends lost 3 bases and 15 bases respectively, with 17 bases between them. Germline lookup yields CDR1 KGHDR and CDR2 SFDVKD. The CDR3 loop reads CATSDNIWAERHF. The CDR3 DNA sequence: TGTGCCACCAGTGATAATATCTGGGCCGAGAGGCATTTT.

The V gene is TRBV29-1, the J gene TRBJ1-4; the D gene is possibly TRBD1 (6 bases). V dropped 8 bases and J dropped 8 bases, with 12 bases sitting between them. In germline, CDR1 is SQVTM, CDR2 ANQGSEA. The CDR3 covers 11 residues. The CDR3 sequence is CSLQGREKLFF. The CDR3 DNA follows: TGCAGCCTACAGGGTAGGGAAAAACTGTTTTTT. Variable domain in full (rest from reference TRBV29-1 and TRBJ1-4): SAVISQKPSRDICQRGTSLTIQCQVDSQVTMMFWYRQQPGQSLTLIATANQGSEATYESGFVIDKFPISRPNLTFSTLTVSNMSPEDSSIYLCSLQGREKLFFGSGTQLSVL.

The chain recombines TRBV6-2 or TRBV6-3 with TRBJ2-2; 9 bases align to TRBD2. CDR1 is MNHEY and CDR2 is SVGEGT in the germline V gene. The CDR3 extends over 17 amino acids. After removal of 5 bases from V and 4 bases from J, the junction contained 11 bases not matched to a gene. Here the CDR3 reads CASSPDIAGVGTGELFF. The CDR3 DNA reads TGTGCCAGCAGTCCGGATATAGCGGGAGTTGGCACCGGGGAGCTGTTTTTT.

The table lists this clone with a few counts. The chain joins TRBV7-2 to TRBJ1-2; D gene uncertain. V shed 5 bases and J shed 5 bases, with 12 bases lying between them. The CDR3 length is 13 residues. The V gene's germline CDR1 is SGHTA and CDR2 FQGNSA. The CDR3 reads CASSAAAPYGYTF. In DNA, the CDR3 is TGTGCCAGCAGCGCGGCAGCACCTTATGGCTACACCTTC.

The genes are TRBV29-1 and TRBJ1-2; D gene uncertain. V lost 3 bases and J 3 bases, leaving 14 bases between the germline ends. The CDR3 has 14 amino acids. CDR1 is SQVTM and CDR2 is ANQGSEA in the germline V gene. The CDR3 nucleotides are TGCAGCGTTGATGACGGGGTTTGGGACTATGGCTACACCTTC. Translation gives CSVDDGVWDYGYTF.

The chain recombines TRBV7-2 with TRBJ1-6; D ambiguous. This CDR3 contains 12 residues. CDR1 and CDR2 from the germline V gene are SGHTA and FQGNSA. V was shortened by 7 bases and J by 12 bases, with 13 bases between the two germline ends. This CDR3 reads CASTDPAQPLHF. Here the CDR3 DNA reads TGTGCCAGCACCGACCCAGCGCAACCCCTCCACTTT.

The rearrangement links TRBV4-3 to TRBJ2-7, with 14 bases fitting TRBD2. The junction had 6 bases not matched to a gene; V was cut back by 0 bases and J by 5 bases. The CDR3 is 17 amino acids. Germline assignment: CDR1 LGHNA and CDR2 YSLEER. CDR3 region: CASSQEVWGLAGDEQYF. CDR3 DNA sequence: TGCGCCAGCAGCCAAGAGGTTTGGGGACTAGCGGGAGACGAGCAGTACTTC.

About this clone: Other nucleotide sequences from this sample produce the same CDR3. The chain employs TRBV3-1 (or the pseudogene TRBV3-2) and TRBJ2-7; D possibly corresponds to TRBD2 (5 bases). Looked up from germline, CDR1 is LGHDT and CDR2 is YNNKEL (reference sequence). The CDR3 extends over 12 amino acids. The V gene lost 1 base and the J gene lost 7 bases, with 8 bases spanning the gap. The chain's CDR3 is CASSQGRGEQYF. The CDR3 DNA sequence: TGTGCCAGCAGCCAAGGACGAGGGGAGCAGTACTTC.

The V gene is TRBV7-3, the J gene TRBJ2-3; D might be TRBD2 (6 bases). Per germline, CDR1 SGHTA and CDR2 FQGTGA. CDR3 length: 15 residues. Trimming took 3 bases from V and 1 from J, leaving 11 bases between them. CDR3 sequence (DNA): TGTGCCAGCAGCTTGTACGGGGGTCGCACAGATACGCAGTATTTT. It is translated as CASSLYGGRTDTQYF.

For the CDR3, the DNA is TGTGCCAGCAGTGGTAACAGGGGTGCCAATCAGCCCCAGCATTTT. Translating it yields CASSGNRGANQPQHF. The chain recombines TRBV2 with TRBJ1-5, with TRBD1 identical over 7 bases. Germline trimming cut 4 bases from V and 3 bases from J; bases unmatched to any gene: 6. Per the germline V gene, CDR1 is SNHLY and CDR2 is FYNNEI. The length of the CDR3 is 15 residues.

The rearrangement joins TRBV7-3 to TRBJ1-1, with D perhaps matching TRBD1 (5 bases). CDR3 length: 13 amino acids. The V gene lost 6 bases and the J gene lost 5 bases, with 13 bases spanning the gap. CDR1 is SGHTA, CDR2 FQGTGA, per germline. This CDR3 reads CASSRGAGTEAFF. For the CDR3, the DNA is TGTGCCAGCAGTCGCGGGGCGGGGACTGAAGCTTTCTTT.

This clone was counted a few times. The chain uses TRBV15 and TRBJ1-1; perhaps TRBD1 as D (5 bases). The CDR3 totals 14 residues. Trimming left V 5 bases short and J 3 bases short, with 13 bases between. The germline V gene has CDR1 LNHNV and CDR2 YYDKDF (reference sequence). This CDR3 reads CATSPFGGDTEAFF. The DNA for the CDR3 is TGTGCCACCAGCCCCTTCGGAGGGGACACTGAAGCTTTCTTT.

V is TRBV28 and J is TRBJ1-2, with 12 positions matching TRBD1. CDR1 and CDR2 from the germline V gene are MDHEN and SYDVKM. The CDR3 runs 16 residues. The V segment lost 4 bases and the J segment 7 bases; nucleotides outside the gene matches: 10. The CDR3 DNA sequence: TGTGCCAGCAGTTCTCCGGGACAGGGGGCGCAGGGTGGCTACACCTTC. Amino acid sequence: CASSSPGQGAQGGYTF.

The chain joins TRBV7-9 to TRBJ2-3; possible D gene TRBD2, 6 bases. Germline V gene sequence: CDR1 SEHNR, CDR2 FQNEAQ (reference sequence). The CDR3 is 15 residues long. Trimming left V 5 bases short and J 1 base short, with 13 bases between. Here the CDR3 reads CASSLGGGGTDTQYF. CDR3 coding DNA: TGTGCCAGCAGCCTGGGTGGAGGGGGCACAGATACGCAGTATTTT.

V and J are TRBV6-4 and TRBJ1-6; D remains ambiguous. CDR1 and CDR2 (germline): MRHNA, SNTAGT. Trimming took off 7 bases at V and 0 bases at J, with 19 bases between the two ends. The CDR3 loop spans 18 amino acids. Here the CDR3 reads CASTPSGKMSSYNSPLHF. The CDR3 bases are TGTGCCAGCACCCCCTCGGGTAAGATGAGCTCCTATAATTCACCCCTCCACTTT.

In nucleotides, the CDR3 is TGTGCCAGCACCCGGGGGGGGACTGGAAACACCATATATTTT. Translated, it gives CASTRGGTGNTIYF. This chain uses TRBV9 with TRBJ1-3; possibly TRBD1 for D (5 bases). The germline V gene encodes CDR1 SGDLS and CDR2 YYNGEE. Between the trimmed V and J ends, which lost 6 bases and 2 bases, there was a span of 12 bases. This CDR3 has 14 residues.

The CDR3 nucleotides are TGTGCCAGCTCTCCCGGAACGGGGGGGTTTAGTCAAGAGACCCAGTACTTC. This gives the protein CASSPGTGGFSQETQYF. V is TRBV9 and J is TRBJ2-5; 8 nucleotides align to TRBD2. In germline, CDR1 is SGDLS, CDR2 YYNGEE. V gave up 7 bases and J gave up 2 bases; unmatched junction bases: 16. The CDR3 extends over 17 amino acids.

The J gene is TRBJ1-4, the V gene TRBV28, with a possible D match to TRBD1 (6 bases). Germline assignment: CDR1 MDHEN and CDR2 SYDVKM. The CDR3 loop spans 15 amino acids. Trimming removed 10 bases at V and 6 bases at J, with 21 bases between. CDR3 amino acids: CATAARGTTHEKLFF. CDR3 nucleotides: TGTGCCACGGCGGCCAGGGGCACCACCCATGAAAAACTGTTTTTT.

The V and J genes are TRBV15 and TRBJ1-4; 8 bases align to TRBD1. Germline CDR1 LNHNV, CDR2 YYDKDF (reference sequence). The J segment lost 6 bases and the V segment lost 1 base, leaving 4 bases of the junction unmatched. The CDR3 extends over 15 amino acids. The CDR3 DNA reads as TGTGCCACCAGCAGAGTACAGGGGGGATATGAAAAACTGTTTTTT. Translated, it gives CATSRVQGGYEKLFF.

V usage is TRBV7-9 and J usage is TRBJ2-3; 10 bases map to TRBD2. The germline V gene has CDR1 SEHNR and CDR2 FQNEAQ (reference sequence). The V and J ends lost 4 bases and 6 bases, in that order; junction bases with no gene match: 7. This CDR3 region has 15 residues. The CDR3 protein is CASSWTSGPQDTQYF. The CDR3 DNA reads as TGTGCCAGCAGCTGGACTAGCGGTCCGCAGGATACGCAGTATTTT. Full variable domain (missing parts from reference TRBV7-9 and TRBJ2-3): DTGVSQNPRHKITKRGQNVTFRCDPISEHNRLYWYRQTLGQGPEFLTYFQNEAQLEKSRLLSDRFSAERPKGSFSTLEIQRTEQGDSAMYLCASSWTSGPQDTQYFGPGTRLTVL.

The CDR3 protein is CASSRQESYEQYF. The CDR3 DNA sequence: TGCGCCAGCAGTCGACAGGAATCCTACGAGCAGTACTTC. The rearrangement uses TRBV5-1 and TRBJ2-7, with D tentatively TRBD1 (6 bases). Trimming took 5 bases from V and 1 from J, leaving 10 bases between them. This CDR3 has 13 amino acids. Germline CDR1 SGHRS, CDR2 YFSETQ.

This clone has a single count. V usage is TRBV9 and J usage is TRBJ2-7; 9 bases are shared with TRBD2. J lost 2 bases, V lost 4 bases, and 10 bases had no gene match. Germline CDR1 reads SGDLS; CDR2 reads YYNGEE. This CDR3 region has 16 residues. The CDR3 DNA sequence: TGTGCCAGCAGCACTCGAGTTAGCGGGGGCCCCTACGAGCAGTACTTC. This codes for CASSTRVSGGPYEQYF.

This chain joins TRBV12-5 and TRBJ2-5; D is perhaps TRBD1 (6 bases). This CDR3 region has 15 residues. Between the trimmed V and J ends, which lost 5 bases and 0 bases, there was a span of 13 bases. From germline, CDR1 is LGHNT and CDR2 FRNRAP. The CDR3 DNA follows: TGTGCTAGTGGTCCACAGGGTTGGGACCAAGAGACCCAGTACTTC. It encodes CASGPQGWDQETQYF.

The V and J genes are TRBV7-6 and TRBJ1-1; D not certain. Trimming cost V 1 base and J 4 bases, with 7 bases left between them. CDR3 length: 13 amino acids. CDR1 is SGHVS and CDR2 is FNYEAQ in the germline V gene. The CDR3 bases are TGTGCCAGCAGCTTAGGTCCGGTCACTGAAGCTTTCTTT. The encoded protein is CASSLGPVTEAFF.

This chain connects TRBV28 to TRBJ2-2, with 8 bases lining up with TRBD1. V shed 2 bases and J 4 bases; nucleotides not matched to a gene: 3. The length of the CDR3 is 15 residues. Germline CDR1 and CDR2: MDHEN and SYDVKM. In DNA form, the CDR3 reads TGTGCCAGCAGTTTAAGGACAGGGACCACCGGGGAGCTGTTTTTT. Protein sequence: CASSLRTGTTGELFF.